Listed here are 14 T cell receptor beta chains from one sample, sequenced in a study of shared clonotypes between healthy human individuals. The data were produced by immunoSEQ multiplex PCR, yet TCRdb's version contains in-frame clones alone and is incomplete. The sample consists of around 1.1 million clones, around 82% of them appearing once. The specimen was memory CD4+ T cells from PBMCs. The subset was: CD45RA-negative fraction. These receptors were obtained from a man aged 18 to 30 in good health. Some clones in this sample may be carry-over from other donors' samples.

The chain carries TRBV5-4 and TRBJ1-3, with no clear D. This CDR3 region has 14 residues. The V gene lost 5 bases and the J gene lost 4 bases, with 13 bases spanning the gap. Germline V gene data show CDR1 as SGHNT and CDR2 as YYREEE (reference sequence). In DNA form, the CDR3 reads TGTGCCAGCAGTTCTACCTCGGGGGGAAACACCATATATTTT. Protein: CASSSTSGGNTIYF.

The chain has TRBV5-1 and TRBJ1-1; a possible D gene is TRBD1 (5 bases). This CDR3 spans 15 amino acids. Germline CDR1 SGHRS, CDR2 YFSETQ. V was trimmed by 1 base and J by 0 bases, leaving 10 bases between them. Here the CDR3 DNA reads TGCGCCAGCAGCTTGTCGGGGCAGGTGAACACTGAAGCTTTCTTT. This codes for CASSLSGQVNTEAFF.

The chain links TRBV5-1 to TRBJ2-5; D is undetermined. Deletions cut 4 bases from V and 2 bases from J, with 15 bases between. The germline gives CDR1 SGHRS, CDR2 YFSETQ. This CDR3 is built from 15 residues. The CDR3 DNA reads TGCGCCAGCAGCAGGGTCCCAGGTTTTCAAGAGACCCAGTACTTC. Translated: CASSRVPGFQETQYF.

The chain joins TRBV2 to TRBJ1-1; D is unclear. Deletions cut 4 bases from V and 11 bases from J, with 14 bases between. This CDR3 has 12 residues. Germline assignment: CDR1 SNHLY and CDR2 FYNNEI. CDR3 loop: CASSAYSYGAFF. The DNA of the CDR3 is TGTGCCAGCAGTGCGTATAGTTATGGGGCTTTCTTT.

The chain couples TRBV6-1 to TRBJ2-7, with D uncertain. This CDR3 has 14 residues. V was trimmed by 1 base and J by 0 bases, leaving 7 bases between them. Germline V CDR1 and CDR2: MNHNS, SASEGT. This CDR3 reads CASSEGITSYEQYF. CDR3 nucleotides: TGTGCCAGCAGTGAAGGAATTACCTCCTACGAGCAGTACTTC.

V gene TRBV5-1 combines with J gene TRBJ1-3, with D tentatively TRBD1 (6 bases). The germline V gene has CDR1 SGHRS and CDR2 YFSETQ. Trimming shortened V by 0 bases and J by 3 bases, and 13 bases separated the two germline ends. CDR3 length equals 16 residues. CDR3 nucleotides: TGCGCCAGCAGCTTGGGAACGGGACAAATTGGAAACACCATATATTTT. This translates into CASSLGTGQIGNTIYF.

V and J are TRBV19 and TRBJ2-1; tentatively, D is TRBD2 (5 bases). This CDR3 has 17 amino acids. V shed 7 bases and J shed 3 bases, with 22 bases lying between them. Germline V gene sequence: CDR1 LNHDA, CDR2 SQIVND (reference sequence). CDR3 in DNA: TGTGCCAGTACACCCCTCGGGGTAGCCCTGAACTACAATGAGCAGTTCTTC. Protein sequence: CASTPLGVALNYNEQFF. The full variable domain, with the rest looked up from reference TRBV19 and TRBJ2-1, is DGGITQSPKYLFRKEGQNVTLSCEQNLNHDAMYWYRQDPGQGLRLIYYSQIVNDFQKGDIAEGYSVSREKKESFPLTVTSAQKNPTAFYLCASTPLGVALNYNEQFFGPGTRLTVL.

J is TRBJ1-3 and V is TRBV11-2; possible D gene TRBD1, 5 bases. CDR3 length: 12 amino acids. The ends were cut back, 6 bases at V and 6 bases at J, with 9 bases in the middle. Germline loops: CDR1 SGHAT, CDR2 FQNNGV. The CDR3 nucleotides read TGTGCCAGCAGTGCGACAGAAAACACCATATATTTT. Its translation is CASSATENTIYF.

This clone was counted once. V and J are TRBV5-6 and TRBJ1-1; D gene ambiguous. The CDR3 loop spans 15 amino acids. CDR1 is SGHDT and CDR2 is YYEEEE in the germline V gene. V dropped 3 bases and J dropped 11 bases, with 23 bases sitting between them. The CDR3 here is CASSSPRRNYEVAFF. CDR3 bases: TGTGCCAGCAGCTCTCCAAGGAGGAATTACGAGGTTGCTTTCTTT.

CDR3 sequence (DNA): TGTGCCATCGGGACAGGATCCGGGGCCAACGTCCTGACTTTC. Protein: CAIGTGSGANVLTF. The rearrangement joins TRBV6-5 to TRBJ2-6; 8 positions match TRBD1. V trimming: 10 bases; J trimming: 4 bases; junction bases outside the gene matches: 6. Per the germline V gene, CDR1 is MNHEY and CDR2 is SVGAGI. This CDR3 is built from 14 residues.

The chain employs TRBV9 and TRBJ2-4; tentatively, D is TRBD2 (5 bases). This CDR3 is 15 amino acids long. V lost 8 bases, J lost 5 bases, and 20 bases lay in between. CDR1 is SGDLS, CDR2 YYNGEE, per germline. Written as DNA, the CDR3 is TGTGCCAGTAACCCCGGGGAGACTTTCCAAAACATTCAGTACTTC. This codes for CASNPGETFQNIQYF. Full variable domain (remainder filled in from reference TRBV9 and TRBJ2-4): DSGVTQTPKHLITATGQRVTLRCSPRSGDLSVYWYQQSLDQGLQFLIQYYNGEERAKGNILERFSAQQFPDLHSELNLSSLELGDSALYFCASNPGETFQNIQYFGAGTRLSVL.

This clone was detected only once. This chain uses TRBV11-1 with TRBJ2-1; the match to TRBD2 covers 12 bases. The length of the CDR3 is 16 residues. Trimming took 5 bases from V and 7 from J; bases not matched to a gene: 9. CDR1 SGHAT and CDR2 FQDESV come from the germline V gene (reference sequence). The CDR3 DNA reads TGTGCCAGCAGCCCCCCTAGCGGGAGGGGCAAGAATGAGCAGTTCTTC. It encodes CASSPPSGRGKNEQFF.

The chain uses TRBV2 and TRBJ2-1; possible D gene TRBD2, 5 bases. With 7 bases removed from V and 13 bases from J, the gap between germline ends came to 14 bases. Germline lookup yields CDR1 SNHLY and CDR2 FYNNEI. This CDR3 comprises 11 residues. CDR3 DNA: TGTGCCAGCACACCCGGAGAGGGACAGTTCTTC. It codes for CASTPGEGQFF.

The J gene is TRBJ2-3, the V gene TRBV6-6, with 10 bases identical to TRBD1. V lost 6 bases, J lost 3 bases, and 6 bases stayed unmatched. The CDR3 is 15 amino acids. Germline values: CDR1 MNHNY, CDR2 SVGAGI (reference sequence). The CDR3 DNA reads as TGTGCCAGCAGAAAGACAGGGGGCTCGACAGATACGCAGTATTTT. Amino acids: CASRKTGGSTDTQYF.